This T cell receptor beta chain was documented in a study of T-cell reconstitution after alpha-beta-depleted transplantation in children. V was trimmed by 8 bases and J by 5 bases, leaving 19 bases between them. CDR1 SNHLY and CDR2 FYNNEI come from the germline V gene. The CDR3 runs 15 residues. The table lists this clonotype with many counts. The antigen remains undetermined. Unique molecular identifiers were used in preparing the TCRbeta library. Each CDR3 protein is one row after TCRdb ran MiXCR on the PCR reads. The data show 40,000 to 55,000 distinct CDR3 sequences, around 5.9% seen once. Findings and limits, study-wide: Day-60 TCRbeta diversity that was high in some patients was derived from surviving recipient T cells and thymic progenitors. One year post-transplant, T-cell counts and diversity were largely derived from T cells produced anew. About two months after transplant, alpha-beta T cells reportedly came from several hundred expanded graft clones.

The sequence was collected from a female patient aged 2 to 10 who had a stem cell transplant for aplastic anemia, so the T cells may come from the graft donor. This rearrangement joins TRBV2 to TRBJ2-1, with D possibly TRBD2 on 5 matching bases. Sample: PBMCs, mostly from graft donor cells, taken 60 days after TCRalphabeta/CD19-depleted stem cell transplant. CDR3: CASVFWTRNNNEQFF. In DNA form, the CDR3 reads TGTGCCAGCGTGTTCTGGACTCGAAATAACAATGAGCAGTTCTTC. Looking up the rest from reference TRBV2 and TRBJ2-1 gives the full variable domain: EPEVTQTPSHQVTQMGQEVILRCVPISNHLYFYWYRQILGQKVEFLVSFYNNEISEKSEIFDDQFSVERPDGSNFTLKIRSTKLEDSAMYFCASVFWTRNNNEQFFGPGTRLTVL.